This record covers a single T cell receptor beta chain. A much larger clone differs from this one at a single base, so this may be a read error. Libraries of naive CD8 T cells were made from roughly 20,000 to 1,000,000 sorted cells. They used 10%, 30% or 50% RNA. Sorting was used to obtain naive CD8 T cells (CD8+CD4-CCR7+CD45RA+). The entry originates in a study of molecular identifiers for immune sequencing clone quantification. Background on the study: For replicates, RNA isolated from around 20,000 or 99,000 naive CD8 cells was divided into five portions, of which four were sequenced.

The CDR3 is made up of 14 amino acids. V lost 2 bases, J lost 1 base, and 10 bases lay in between. Per germline, CDR1 SGDLS and CDR2 YYNGEE. TCRdb re-derived calls from the PCR reads in MiXCR, one entry per CDR3 protein. The table has some 88,000 distinct CDR3 sequences, 20% to 25% seen once; the top ten hold around 1.1%. Specimen: naive CD8+ T cells from blood, with Jurkat cell RNA spiked in. The subset here: FACS-sorted CD8+CD4-CCR7+CD45RA+ naive T cells. The clonotype comes from a human donor in good health. Some libraries in this study had Jurkat cell RNA spiked in. The chain employs TRBV9 and TRBJ2-7; D is uncertain. This chain's CDR3 is CASSVGSASYEQYF. CDR3 sequence (DNA): TGTGCCAGCAGCGTGGGGTCTGCTTCCTACGAGCAGTACTTC.